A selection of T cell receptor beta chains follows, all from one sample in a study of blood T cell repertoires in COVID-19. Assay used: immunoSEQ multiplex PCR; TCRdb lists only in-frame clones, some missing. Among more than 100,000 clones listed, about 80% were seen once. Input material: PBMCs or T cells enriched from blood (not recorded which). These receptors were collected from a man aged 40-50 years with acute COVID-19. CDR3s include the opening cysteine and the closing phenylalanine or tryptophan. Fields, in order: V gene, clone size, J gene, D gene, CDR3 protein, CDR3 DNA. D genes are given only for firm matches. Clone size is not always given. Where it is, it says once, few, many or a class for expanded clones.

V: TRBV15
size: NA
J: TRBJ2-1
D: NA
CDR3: CATSRGAVAYNEQFF
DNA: TGTGCCACCAGCAGAGGAGCGGTAGCATACAATGAGCAGTTCTTC

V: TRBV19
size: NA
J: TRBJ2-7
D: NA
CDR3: CASSRETLYEQYF
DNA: TGTGCCAGTAGTAGGGAGACCCTCTACGAGCAGTACTTC

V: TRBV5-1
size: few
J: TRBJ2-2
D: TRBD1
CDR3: CASSSTGVDTGELFF
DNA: TGCGCCAGCAGCTCGACAGGGGTTGACACCGGGGAGCTGTTTTTT

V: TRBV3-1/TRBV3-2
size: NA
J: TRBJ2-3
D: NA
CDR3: CAVYNRDTDTQYF
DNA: TGTGCCGTATACAACAGGGACACAGATACGCAGTATTTT

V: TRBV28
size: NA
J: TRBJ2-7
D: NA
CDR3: CASSLLREQYF
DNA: TGTGCCAGCAGTTTGCTACGCGAGCAGTACTTC

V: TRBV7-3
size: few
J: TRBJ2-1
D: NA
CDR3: CASSLESTSYNEQFF
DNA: TGTGCCAGCAGCTTAGAGTCAACTAGCTACAATGAGCAGTTCTTC

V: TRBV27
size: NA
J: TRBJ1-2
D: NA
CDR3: CASSLSLNYGYTF
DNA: TGTGCCAGCAGTTTATCCCTGAACTATGGCTACACCTTC

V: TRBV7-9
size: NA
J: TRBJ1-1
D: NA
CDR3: CASEYRDGTEAFF
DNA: TGTGCCAGCGAATACAGGGACGGCACTGAAGCTTTCTTT

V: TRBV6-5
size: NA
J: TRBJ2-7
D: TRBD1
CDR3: CASTRDRYYEQYF
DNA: TGTGCCAGCACCCGGGACAGATACTACGAGCAGTACTTC

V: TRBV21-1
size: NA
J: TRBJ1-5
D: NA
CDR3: CASSKRVRGLPRNNQPQHF
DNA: TGTGCCAGCAGCAAAAGAGTCAGGGGCCTACCTCGAAACAATCAGCCCCAGCATTTT

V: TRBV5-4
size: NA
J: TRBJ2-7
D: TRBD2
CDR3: CASSSGALVRPEQYF
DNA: TGTGCCAGCTCCAGCGGGGCTCTTGTCCGGCCCGAGCAGTACTTC

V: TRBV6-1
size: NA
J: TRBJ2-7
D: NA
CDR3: CASSEAGAGAPHEQYF
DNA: TGTGCCAGCAGTGAAGCGGGGGCAGGGGCCCCCCACGAGCAGTACTTC

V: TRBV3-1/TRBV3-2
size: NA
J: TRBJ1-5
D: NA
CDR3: CASSQETANQPQHF
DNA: TGTGCCAGCAGCCAAGAAACAGCTAATCAGCCCCAGCATTTT

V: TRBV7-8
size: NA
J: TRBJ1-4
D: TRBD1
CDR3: CASRPDRGQANEKLFF
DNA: TGTGCCAGCAGACCCGACAGGGGACAAGCTAATGAAAAACTGTTTTTT

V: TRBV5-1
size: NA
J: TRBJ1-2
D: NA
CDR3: CASSLAKKGKDYGYTF
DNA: TGCGCCAGCAGCTTGGCCAAGAAGGGGAAGGACTATGGCTACACCTTC

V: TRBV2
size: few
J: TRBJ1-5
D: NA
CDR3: CASTLTGYSNQPQHF
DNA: TGTGCCAGCACACTGACAGGCTATAGCAATCAGCCCCAGCATTTT

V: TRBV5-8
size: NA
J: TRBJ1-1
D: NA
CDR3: CASSLHRNTEAFF
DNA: TGTGCCAGCAGCTTGCACAGGAACACTGAAGCTTTCTTT

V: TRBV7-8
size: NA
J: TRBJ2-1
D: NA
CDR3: CASSFGGGLESYNEQFF
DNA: TGTGCCAGCAGCTTTGGAGGGGGCCTCGAATCCTACAATGAGCAGTTCTTC

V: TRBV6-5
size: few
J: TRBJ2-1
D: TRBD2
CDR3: CATQLPLAGGDEQFF
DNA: TGTGCCACCCAGTTACCACTAGCGGGCGGAGATGAGCAGTTCTTC

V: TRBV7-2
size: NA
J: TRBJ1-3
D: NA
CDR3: CASSLGHPGNTIYF
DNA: TGTGCCAGCAGCTTAGGACACCCTGGAAACACCATATATTTT

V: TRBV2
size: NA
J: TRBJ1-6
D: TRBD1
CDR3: CASTGTGGNGNSPLHF
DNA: TGTGCCAGCACTGGGACAGGGGGCAATGGTAATTCACCCCTCCACTTT

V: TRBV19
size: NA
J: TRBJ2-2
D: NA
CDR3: CASRTGTNTGELFF
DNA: TGTGCCAGTAGGACAGGGACTAACACCGGGGAGCTGTTTTTT

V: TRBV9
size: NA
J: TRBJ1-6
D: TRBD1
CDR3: CASSGGTGWNSPLHF
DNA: TGTGCCAGCAGCGGGGGGACAGGGTGGAATTCACCCCTCCACTTT

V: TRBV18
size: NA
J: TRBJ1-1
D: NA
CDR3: CASSPRQSDTEAFF
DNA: TGTGCCAGCTCACCACGACAATCAGACACTGAAGCTTTCTTT

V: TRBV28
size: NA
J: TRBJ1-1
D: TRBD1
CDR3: CASSETGGAGGAFF
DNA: TGTGCCAGCAGCGAGACAGGGGGCGCCGGGGGAGCTTTCTTT

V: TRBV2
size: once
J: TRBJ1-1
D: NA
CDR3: CASRQLQVGNTEAFF
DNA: TGTGCCAGCAGGCAACTACAGGTAGGGAACACTGAAGCTTTCTTT

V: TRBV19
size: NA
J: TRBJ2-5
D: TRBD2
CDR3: CASSIGASGQETQYF
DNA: TGTGCCAGCAGTATTGGGGCTAGCGGGCAAGAGACCCAGTACTTC

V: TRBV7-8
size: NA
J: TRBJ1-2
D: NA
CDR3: CASSLAAGYGYTF
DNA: TGTGCCAGCAGCTTAGCGGCGGGGTATGGCTACACCTTC

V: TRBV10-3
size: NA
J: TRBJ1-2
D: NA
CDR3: CAISESNDGRSGGYTF
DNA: TGTGCCATCAGTGAGTCGAACGACGGACGATCGGGAGGCTACACCTTC

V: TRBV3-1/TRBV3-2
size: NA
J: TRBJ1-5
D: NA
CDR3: CASSQDTWAQGQPQHF
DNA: TGTGCCAGCAGCCAAGACACCTGGGCGCAAGGTCAGCCCCAGCATTTT

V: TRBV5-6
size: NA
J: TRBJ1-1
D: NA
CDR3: CASSRRGRGTEAFF
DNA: TGTGCCAGCAGCCGACGCGGGCGGGGGACTGAAGCTTTCTTT

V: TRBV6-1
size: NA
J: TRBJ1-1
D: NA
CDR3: CASTEPGVNTEAFF
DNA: TGTGCCAGCACTGAACCAGGGGTGAACACTGAAGCTTTCTTT

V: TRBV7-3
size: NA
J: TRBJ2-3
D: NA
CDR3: CASSPTGSGTDTQYF
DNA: TGTGCCAGCAGCCCTACAGGGAGCGGCACAGATACGCAGTATTTT